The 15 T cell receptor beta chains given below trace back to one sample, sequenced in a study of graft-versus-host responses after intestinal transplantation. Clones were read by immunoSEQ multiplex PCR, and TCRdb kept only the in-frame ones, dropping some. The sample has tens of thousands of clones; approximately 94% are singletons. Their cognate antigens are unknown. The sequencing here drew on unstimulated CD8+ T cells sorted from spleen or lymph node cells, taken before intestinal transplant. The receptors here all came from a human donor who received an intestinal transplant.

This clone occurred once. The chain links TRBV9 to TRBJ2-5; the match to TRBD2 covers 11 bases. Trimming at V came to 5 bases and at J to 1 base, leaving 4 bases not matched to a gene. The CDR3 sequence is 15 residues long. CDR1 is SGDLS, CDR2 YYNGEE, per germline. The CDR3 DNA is TGTGCCAGCAGTCACGGGACTAGCGGCCAAGAGACCCAGTACTTC. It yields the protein CASSHGTSGQETQYF. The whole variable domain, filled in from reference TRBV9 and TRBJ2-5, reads DSGVTQTPKHLITATGQRVTLRCSPRSGDLSVYWYQQSLDQGLQFLIQYYNGEERAKGNILERFSAQQFPDLHSELNLSSLELGDSALYFCASSHGTSGQETQYFGPGTRLLVL.

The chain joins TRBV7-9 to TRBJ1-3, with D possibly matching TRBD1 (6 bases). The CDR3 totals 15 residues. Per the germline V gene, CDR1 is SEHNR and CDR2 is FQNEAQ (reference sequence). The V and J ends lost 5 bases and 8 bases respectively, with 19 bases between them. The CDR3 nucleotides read TGTGCCAGCAGCCCCCCCGACAGGTCTAGTGACACCATATATTTT. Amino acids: CASSPPDRSSDTIYF. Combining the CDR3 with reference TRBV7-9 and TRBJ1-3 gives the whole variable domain DTGVSQNPRHKITKRGQNVTFRCDPISEHNRLYWYRQTLGQGPEFLTYFQNEAQLEKSRLLSDRFSAERPKGSFSTLEIQRTEQGDSAMYLCASSPPDRSSDTIYFGEGSWLTVV.

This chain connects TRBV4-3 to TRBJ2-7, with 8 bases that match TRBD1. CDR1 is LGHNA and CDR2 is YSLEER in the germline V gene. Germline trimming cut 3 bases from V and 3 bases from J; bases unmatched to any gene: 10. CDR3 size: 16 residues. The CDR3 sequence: CASSHSATGENYEQYF. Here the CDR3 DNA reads TGCGCCAGCAGCCATTCCGCGACAGGGGAGAACTACGAGCAGTACTTC.

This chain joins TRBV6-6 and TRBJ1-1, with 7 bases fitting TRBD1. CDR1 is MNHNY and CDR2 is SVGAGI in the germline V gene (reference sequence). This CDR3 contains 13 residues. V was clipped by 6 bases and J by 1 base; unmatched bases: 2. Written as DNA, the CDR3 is TGTGCCAGCAGGTGGACAGGGAACACTGAAGCTTTCTTT. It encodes CASRWTGNTEAFF.

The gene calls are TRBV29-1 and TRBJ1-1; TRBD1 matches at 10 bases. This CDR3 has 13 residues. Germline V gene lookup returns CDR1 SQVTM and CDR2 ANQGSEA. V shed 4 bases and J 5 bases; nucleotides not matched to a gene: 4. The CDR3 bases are TGCAGCGTTGGACAGGGGGCGCAGACTGAAGCTTTCTTT. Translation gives CSVGQGAQTEAFF.

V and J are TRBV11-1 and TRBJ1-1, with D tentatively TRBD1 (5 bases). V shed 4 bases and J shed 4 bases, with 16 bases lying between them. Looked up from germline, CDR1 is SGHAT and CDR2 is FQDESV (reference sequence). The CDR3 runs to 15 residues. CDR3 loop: CASSSSPGWGTEAFF. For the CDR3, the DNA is TGTGCCAGCAGCTCATCTCCAGGGTGGGGCACTGAAGCTTTCTTT.

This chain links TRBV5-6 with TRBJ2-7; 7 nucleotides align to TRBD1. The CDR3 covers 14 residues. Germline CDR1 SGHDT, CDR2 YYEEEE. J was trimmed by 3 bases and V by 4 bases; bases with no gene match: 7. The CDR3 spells CASSPRQGIYEQYF. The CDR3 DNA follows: TGTGCCAGCAGCCCCCGACAGGGTATCTACGAGCAGTACTTC.

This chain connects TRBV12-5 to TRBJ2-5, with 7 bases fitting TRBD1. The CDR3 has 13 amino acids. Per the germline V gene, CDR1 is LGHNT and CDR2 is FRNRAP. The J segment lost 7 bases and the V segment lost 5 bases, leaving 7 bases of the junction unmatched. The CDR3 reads CASGPGTEGTQYF. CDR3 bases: TGTGCTAGTGGTCCAGGGACAGAAGGGACCCAGTACTTC.

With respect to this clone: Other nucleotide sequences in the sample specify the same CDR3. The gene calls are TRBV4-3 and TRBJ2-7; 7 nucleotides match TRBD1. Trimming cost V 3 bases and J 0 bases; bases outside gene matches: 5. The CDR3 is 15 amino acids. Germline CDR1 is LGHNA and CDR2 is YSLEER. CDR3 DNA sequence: TGCGCCAGCAGCCAGGACAGGTCTAGCTCCTACGAGCAGTACTTC. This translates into CASSQDRSSSYEQYF.

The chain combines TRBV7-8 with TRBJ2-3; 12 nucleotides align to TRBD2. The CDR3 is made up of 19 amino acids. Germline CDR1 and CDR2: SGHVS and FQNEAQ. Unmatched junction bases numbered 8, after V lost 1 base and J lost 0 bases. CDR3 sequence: CASSLGRTSGAISTDTQYF. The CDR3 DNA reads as TGTGCCAGCAGCTTAGGGAGGACTAGCGGGGCGATTAGCACAGATACGCAGTATTTT. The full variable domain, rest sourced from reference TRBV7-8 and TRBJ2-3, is GAGVSQSPRYKVAKRGQDVALRCDPISGHVSLFWYQQALGQGPEFLTYFQNEAQLDKSGLPSDRFFAERPEGSVSTLKIQRTQQEDSAVYLCASSLGRTSGAISTDTQYFGPGTRLTVL.

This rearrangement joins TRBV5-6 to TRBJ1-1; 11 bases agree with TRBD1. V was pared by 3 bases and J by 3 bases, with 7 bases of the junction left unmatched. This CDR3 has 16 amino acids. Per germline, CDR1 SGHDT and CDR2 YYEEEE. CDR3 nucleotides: TGTGCCAGCAGCTCCAGAGGACAGGGGGCATACACTGAAGCTTTCTTT. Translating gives CASSSRGQGAYTEAFF.

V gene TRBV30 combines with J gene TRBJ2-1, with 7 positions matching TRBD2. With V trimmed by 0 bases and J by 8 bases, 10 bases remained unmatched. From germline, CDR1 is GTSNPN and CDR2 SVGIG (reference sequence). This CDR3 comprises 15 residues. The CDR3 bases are TGTGCCTGGAGTGTAGGAGAGCGGGGATTGGATGAGCAGTTCTTC. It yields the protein CAWSVGERGLDEQFF.

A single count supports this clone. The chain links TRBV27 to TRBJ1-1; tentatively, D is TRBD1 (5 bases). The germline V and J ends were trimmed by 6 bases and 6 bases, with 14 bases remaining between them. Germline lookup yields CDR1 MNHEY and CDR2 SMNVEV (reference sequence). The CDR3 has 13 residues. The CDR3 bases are TGTGCCAGCAGCGGAGGGGTAACGGCTGAAGCTTTCTTT. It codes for CASSGGVTAEAFF.

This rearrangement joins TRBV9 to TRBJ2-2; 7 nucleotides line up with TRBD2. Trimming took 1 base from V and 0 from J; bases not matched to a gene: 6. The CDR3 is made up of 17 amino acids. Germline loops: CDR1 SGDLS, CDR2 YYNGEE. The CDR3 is CASSVTQGGTNTGELFF. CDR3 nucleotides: TGTGCCAGCAGCGTAACCCAGGGAGGGACGAACACCGGGGAGCTGTTTTTT.

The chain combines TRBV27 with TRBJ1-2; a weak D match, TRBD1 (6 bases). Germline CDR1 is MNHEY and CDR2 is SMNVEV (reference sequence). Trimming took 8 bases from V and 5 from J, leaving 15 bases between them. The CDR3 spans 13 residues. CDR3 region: CASGQGQSYGYTF. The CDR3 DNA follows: TGTGCCAGCGGTCAGGGGCAGTCATATGGCTACACCTTC.